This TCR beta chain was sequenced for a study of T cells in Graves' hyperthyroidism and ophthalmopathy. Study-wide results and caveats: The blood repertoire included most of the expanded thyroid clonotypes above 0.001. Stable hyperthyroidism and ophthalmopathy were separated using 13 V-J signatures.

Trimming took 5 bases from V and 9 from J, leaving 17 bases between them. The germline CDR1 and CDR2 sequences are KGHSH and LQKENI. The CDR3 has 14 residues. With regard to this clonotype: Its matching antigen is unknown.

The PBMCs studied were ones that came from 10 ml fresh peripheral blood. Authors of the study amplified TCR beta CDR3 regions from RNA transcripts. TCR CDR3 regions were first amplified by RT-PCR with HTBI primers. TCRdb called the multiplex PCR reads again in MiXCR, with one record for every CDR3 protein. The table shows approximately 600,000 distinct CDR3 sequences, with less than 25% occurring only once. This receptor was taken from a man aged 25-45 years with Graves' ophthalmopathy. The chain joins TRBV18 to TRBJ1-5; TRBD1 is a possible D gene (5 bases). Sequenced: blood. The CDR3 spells CASSARDGSSPQHF. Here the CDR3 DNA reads TGTGCCAGCTCAGCCCGGGACGGATCCTCGCCCCAGCATTTT.